Listed below are T cell receptor beta chains from one sample, sequenced in a study of shared clonotypes between healthy human individuals. The assay was immunoSEQ multiplex PCR, and TCRdb's table has in-frame clones only and misses some. The sample consists of more than 500,000 clones, more than 95% of them appearing once. Sample: naive CD4+ T cells sorted from blood. The source of these receptors is a woman aged 25-40 years in good health. The CDR3 runs from the conserved cysteine through the conserved F or W. The D gene is left open where the match is weak. Rows give clone size only sometimes, using once, few, many, or a class for an expanded clone.

CDR3: CASSLGGPLSGELFF; DNA: TGTGCCAGCAGCTTGGGAGGGCCCCTGAGCGGGGAGCTGTTTTTT; size: -; V: TRBV7-6; D: TRBD2; J: TRBJ2-2
CDR3: CASRQPGHRKTPNTGELFF; DNA: TGTGCCAGCAGGCAACCGGGACACCGGAAAACCCCGAACACCGGGGAGCTGTTTTTT; size: -; V: TRBV11-2; D: -; J: TRBJ2-2
CDR3: CASSFGWGANQPQHF; DNA: TGTGCCAGCAGCTTTGGGTGGGGGGCGAATCAGCCCCAGCATTTT; size: -; V: TRBV5-5; D: -; J: TRBJ1-5
CDR3: CASSSRQGVHF; DNA: TGTGCCAGCAGTTCAAGACAGGGCGTGCATTTT; size: -; V: TRBV6-7; D: TRBD1; J: TRBJ1-5
CDR3: CASSSGREKLFF; DNA: TGTGCCAGCAGCTCCGGACGTGAAAAACTGTTTTTT; size: -; V: TRBV11-1; D: -; J: TRBJ1-4
CDR3: CATSEGLAGGPGELFF; DNA: TGTGCCACCAGCGAGGGACTAGCGGGAGGGCCCGGGGAGCTGTTTTTT; size: -; V: TRBV15; D: TRBD2; J: TRBJ2-2
CDR3: CASSVGAPTSGWTGELFF; DNA: TGCGCCAGCAGTGTGGGGGCCCCGACTAGCGGGTGGACCGGGGAGCTGTTTTTT; size: -; V: TRBV10-1; D: TRBD2; J: TRBJ2-2
CDR3: CASSFGLAGGHEQYF; DNA: TGTGCCAGCAGTTTTGGACTAGCGGGAGGCCACGAGCAGTACTTC; size: -; V: TRBV28; D: TRBD2; J: TRBJ2-7
CDR3: CASSRLGQGDYGYTF; DNA: TGTGCCAGCTCACGGCTCGGACAGGGAGACTATGGCTACACCTTC; size: -; V: TRBV18; D: TRBD1; J: TRBJ1-2
CDR3: CASSLATENLYEQYF; DNA: TGCGCCAGCAGCTTGGCCACCGAGAACCTTTACGAGCAGTACTTC; size: -; V: TRBV5-1; D: -; J: TRBJ2-7
CDR3: CASSWGLAGDEQYF; DNA: TGTGCCAGCAGCTGGGGACTAGCGGGAGACGAGCAGTACTTC; size: -; V: TRBV5-6; D: TRBD2; J: TRBJ2-7
CDR3: CAISGAIGNTIYF; DNA: TGTGCCATCAGTGGGGCTATTGGAAACACCATATATTTT; size: -; V: TRBV10-3; D: -; J: TRBJ1-3
CDR3: CASSYFADNEQFF; DNA: TGTGCCAGCAGTTACTTCGCGGACAATGAGCAGTTCTTC; size: -; V: TRBV6-5; D: -; J: TRBJ2-1
CDR3: CASSLSGPGNYNEQFF; DNA: TGTGCCAGCAGCCTTAGCGGCCCCGGGAACTACAATGAGCAGTTCTTC; size: once; V: TRBV7-2; D: -; J: TRBJ2-1
CDR3: CASVDRVGGYTF; DNA: TGTGCCAGTGTGGACAGGGTGGGTGGCTACACCTTC; size: -; V: TRBV19; D: TRBD1; J: TRBJ1-2
CDR3: CASGPDRGLERSTEAFF; DNA: TGCGCCAGCGGCCCGGACAGGGGGCTCGAAAGATCCACTGAAGCTTTCTTT; size: -; V: TRBV4-1; D: TRBD1; J: TRBJ1-1
CDR3: CASQQGVTYEQYF; DNA: TGTGCCAGCCAACAGGGGGTCACCTACGAGCAGTACTTC; size: -; V: TRBV21-1; D: -; J: TRBJ2-7
CDR3: CASRAAGTASYEQYF; DNA: TGTGCCAGCAGGGCGGCCGGGACAGCCTCCTACGAGCAGTACTTC; size: -; V: TRBV28; D: TRBD1; J: TRBJ2-7
CDR3: CASSLEKYSNQPQHF; DNA: TGTGCCAGCAGCTTAGAAAAGTATAGCAATCAGCCCCAGCATTTT; size: -; V: TRBV11-3; D: -; J: TRBJ1-5
CDR3: CASRPGGWSGGNYNEQFF; DNA: TGTGCCAGCAGACCGGGCGGATGGTCAGGCGGGAACTACAATGAGCAGTTCTTC; size: -; V: TRBV28; D: -; J: TRBJ2-1
CDR3: CASKDGEESEQFF; DNA: TGCGCCAGCAAAGACGGAGAAGAGAGTGAGCAGTTCTTC; size: -; V: TRBV5-1; D: -; J: TRBJ2-1
CDR3: CASSSGIQLRNEKLFF; DNA: TGTGCCAGCAGTTCCGGGATCCAACTTAGGAATGAAAAACTGTTTTTT; size: -; V: TRBV6-5; D: -; J: TRBJ1-4
CDR3: CASSWTYLAKNIQYF; DNA: TGTGCCAGCAGTTGGACATACCTAGCCAAAAACATTCAGTACTTC; size: -; V: TRBV28; D: -; J: TRBJ2-4
CDR3: CASSYADRATEAFF; DNA: TGTGCCAGCAGTTACGCGGACAGGGCCACTGAAGCTTTCTTT; size: -; V: TRBV6-6; D: TRBD1; J: TRBJ1-1
CDR3: CASSSHGDSSRTEAFF; DNA: TGTGCCAGCAGTTCACACGGGGACAGCTCTCGCACTGAAGCTTTCTTT; size: -; V: TRBV27; D: TRBD1; J: TRBJ1-1
CDR3: CASSLSETAGGLGYTF; DNA: TGTGCCAGCAGCTTATCCGAAACTGCAGGGGGCCTTGGCTACACCTTC; size: once; V: TRBV7-8; D: TRBD1; J: TRBJ1-2
CDR3: CASTRQSGETQYF; DNA: TGTGCCAGCACCAGACAGTCTGGGGAGACCCAGTACTTC; size: -; V: TRBV2; D: -; J: TRBJ2-5
CDR3: CASSGSGTQNNEQFF; DNA: TGTGCCAGCAGTGGATCCGGGACCCAGAACAATGAGCAGTTCTTC; size: -; V: TRBV6-5; D: -; J: TRBJ2-1
CDR3: CASSPGLEGYEQYF; DNA: TGTGCCAGCTCACCTGGACTAGAAGGCTACGAGCAGTACTTC; size: -; V: TRBV18; D: TRBD2; J: TRBJ2-7
CDR3: CASQAFIGKLAYEQYF; DNA: TGTGCCAGCCAAGCCTTCATTGGGAAACTGGCCTACGAGCAGTACTTC; size: once; V: TRBV2; D: -; J: TRBJ2-7
CDR3: CASSLAAWQYNEKLFF; DNA: TGCGCCAGCAGCTTGGCTGCTTGGCAGTATAATGAAAAACTGTTTTTT; size: -; V: TRBV5-1; D: -; J: TRBJ1-4
CDR3: CASSELGTEAFF; DNA: TGCGCCAGCAGTGAGTTGGGGACTGAAGCTTTCTTT; size: once; V: TRBV10-2; D: -; J: TRBJ1-1
CDR3: CASSLARAGNTIYF; DNA: TGTGCCAGCAGTTTAGCCAGGGCAGGAAACACCATATATTTT; size: -; V: TRBV28; D: -; J: TRBJ1-3
CDR3: CASSGRQLSGNTIYF; DNA: TGTGCCAGCAGCGGGAGACAGCTCTCTGGAAACACCATATATTTT; size: once; V: TRBV9; D: -; J: TRBJ1-3
CDR3: CASKLRDSNQPQHF; DNA: TGTGCCAGTAAACTAAGGGATAGCAATCAGCCCCAGCATTTT; size: -; V: TRBV19; D: -; J: TRBJ1-5
CDR3: CASSPGKGGDTEAFF; DNA: TGTGCCAGCAGTCCCGGAAAGGGGGGGGACACTGAAGCTTTCTTT; size: -; V: TRBV27; D: -; J: TRBJ1-1
CDR3: CAISESLAGNEQYF; DNA: TGTGCCATCAGTGAGTCGTTGGCGGGAAACGAGCAGTACTTC; size: -; V: TRBV10-3; D: -; J: TRBJ2-7
CDR3: CASRRSGTTEAFF; DNA: TGTGCCAGCAGGCGATCCGGGACCACTGAAGCTTTCTTT; size: -; V: TRBV6-1; D: -; J: TRBJ1-1
CDR3: CASSFLLAGDPANTGELFF; DNA: TGTGCCAGCAGCTTCCTGCTAGCGGGGGATCCCGCGAACACCGGGGAGCTGTTTTTT; size: -; V: TRBV13; D: TRBD2; J: TRBJ2-2
CDR3: CASSPAGQPLPLSYEQYF; DNA: TGTGCCAGCAGCCCGGCGGGACAGCCCCTGCCCCTCTCCTACGAGCAGTACTTC; size: -; V: TRBV9; D: -; J: TRBJ2-7
CDR3: CASSRTGGDSREGYTF; DNA: TGTGCCAGCAGTCGTACAGGGGGCGATTCTCGCGAGGGCTACACCTTC; size: -; V: TRBV28; D: TRBD1; J: TRBJ1-2
CDR3: CASSLGDRVREQYF; DNA: TGTGCCAGCAGCTTGGGGGACAGGGTTCGCGAGCAGTACTTC; size: -; V: TRBV5-4; D: TRBD1; J: TRBJ2-7
CDR3: CASSLDRDQPQHF; DNA: TGTGCCAGCAGCTTGGACAGAGATCAGCCCCAGCATTTT; size: few; V: TRBV5-8; D: -; J: TRBJ1-5
CDR3: CASSLARDSLADTQYF; DNA: TGTGCCAGCAGTCTAGCCCGGGACTCACTGGCAGATACGCAGTATTTT; size: -; V: TRBV27; D: -; J: TRBJ2-3
CDR3: CASRDAGRGGDNEQFF; DNA: TGTGCCAGCAGGGACGCCGGGAGGGGCGGAGACAATGAGCAGTTCTTC; size: -; V: TRBV7-9; D: TRBD2; J: TRBJ2-1
CDR3: CASSLVGGNNNEQFF; DNA: TGTGCCAGCAGCTTAGTTGGCGGGAACAACAATGAGCAGTTCTTC; size: -; V: TRBV11-2; D: -; J: TRBJ2-1
CDR3: CASRGTGPGPAHEQYF; DNA: TGTGCCAGCAGAGGGACAGGCCCCGGGCCGGCACACGAGCAGTACTTC; size: -; V: TRBV28; D: TRBD1; J: TRBJ2-7
CDR3: CSAFTFKGGLNTEAFF; DNA: TGCAGCGCCTTCACCTTCAAAGGGGGATTGAACACTGAAGCTTTCTTT; size: -; V: TRBV29-1; D: -; J: TRBJ1-1
CDR3: CASSPEGRGMNTEAFF; DNA: TGTGCCAGCTCACCAGAGGGGCGGGGGATGAACACTGAAGCTTTCTTT; size: once; V: TRBV18; D: -; J: TRBJ1-1
CDR3: CASSLYSVESGSLSTDTQYF; DNA: TGTGCCAGCAGTTTATACTCAGTTGAAAGCGGGAGTCTAAGCACAGATACGCAGTATTTT; size: -; V: TRBV27; D: TRBD2; J: TRBJ2-3
CDR3: CALGRGAGHPDEQYF; DNA: TGTGCCCTGGGTCGGGGAGCGGGACATCCCGACGAGCAGTACTTC; size: -; V: TRBV10-3; D: -; J: TRBJ2-7
CDR3: CASRERGQGGEQYF; DNA: TGTGCCAGCAGGGAGAGGGGGCAGGGAGGCGAGCAGTACTTC; size: -; V: TRBV28; D: -; J: TRBJ2-7
CDR3: CASNNGGPTGELFF; DNA: TGTGCCAGCAATAACGGGGGGCCCACCGGGGAGCTGTTTTTT; size: -; V: TRBV7-7; D: -; J: TRBJ2-2
CDR3: CASRDGMINYGYTF; DNA: TGTGCCAGTAGGGACGGAATGATCAACTATGGCTACACCTTC; size: once; V: TRBV19; D: -; J: TRBJ1-2
CDR3: CASSPGTGYTGELFF; DNA: TGTGCCAGCTCACCCGGGACAGGGTACACCGGGGAGCTGTTTTTT; size: once; V: TRBV18; D: TRBD1; J: TRBJ2-2
CDR3: CASSLLAGGNTGELFF; DNA: TGCGCCAGCAGCTTGTTGGCGGGAGGGAACACCGGGGAGCTGTTTTTT; size: -; V: TRBV5-1; D: TRBD2; J: TRBJ2-2
CDR3: CASSLIGADQPQHF; DNA: TGTGCCAGCAGCTTGATAGGCGCTGATCAGCCCCAGCATTTT; size: -; V: TRBV11-2; D: -; J: TRBJ1-5
CDR3: CASSGPSGESNEQFF; DNA: TGTGCCAGCTCAGGACCTAGCGGGGAGTCTAATGAGCAGTTCTTC; size: -; V: TRBV18; D: TRBD2; J: TRBJ2-1
CDR3: CASSLVGTGGEQYF; DNA: TGCGCCAGCAGCTTGGTGGGGACAGGGGGCGAGCAGTACTTC; size: -; V: TRBV5-1; D: TRBD1; J: TRBJ2-7
CDR3: CASSFTGLVNNEQFF; DNA: TGTGCCAGCAGTTTTACGGGACTTGTGAACAATGAGCAGTTCTTC; size: -; V: TRBV28; D: -; J: TRBJ2-1